This T cell receptor (beta chain) was obtained from a study of Ad26.COV2.S vaccination and SARS-CoV-2 variants (dated by TCRdb to the early 2020s). Context from the whole study: Vaccine-arm donors were drawn from COV1001, a multicentre, randomized, double-blind, placebo-controlled phase I-IIa trial of Ad26.COV2.S in healthy adults. Ad26.COV2.S was administered intramuscularly at 5 x 10^10 or 1 x 10^11 viral particles, either as a single shot or as two shots given 56 days apart. Sequencing of the TCRbeta repertoire served to evaluate the specificity and breadth of SARS-CoV-2-reactive T cell receptors following Ad26.COV2.S vaccination. A total of 32 samples were included in the TCR-sequenced set, comprising 19 Ad26.COV2.S vaccine recipients, 5 placebo recipients and 8 SARS-CoV-2 convalescent individuals. Trial participants were randomized into five groups of five, in which low-dose or high-dose Ad26.COV2.S was given once or twice, or placebo was given on both occasions. Investigators did not know the trial group allocation while performing experiments and assessing outcomes.

What this sample's treatment or condition label stands for: some 20 received Ad26.COV2.S at low or high dose, single or two shots; about 5 received placebo; per-sample allocation not given. Repertoires of vaccine and placebo recipients were sequenced from samples collected on day 63 after the first injection. In Cohort 1b, 25 adults aged 18-55 years were enrolled at a single site in Boston, USA, between 29 July and 7 August 2020. As a vaccine, Ad26.COV2.S was a replication-incompetent adenovirus type 26 vector that expressed a prefusion-stabilized SARS-CoV-2 spike protein derived from the original Wuhan strain. CDR1 and CDR2 are drawn from the germline V gene (reference sequence): LNHDA, SQIVND. V and J are truncated by 6 bases and 0 bases respectively, leaving an intervening sequence of 12 bases. Spanning cysteine to phenylalanine, the CDR3 consists of 15 amino acids. The sequence is cut down to CDR3 DNA, 45 bases in frame from base 1.

The immunoSEQ Assay was the method used to sequence TCRbeta CDR3 regions. After extraction, genomic DNA underwent amplification by bias-controlled multiplex PCR, followed by high-throughput sequencing. The paper's processing steps were these. To quantify the absolute abundance of every unique TCRbeta CDR3 region, sequences were collapsed and filtered. Usable DNA was measured by amplifying reference genes present in all nucleated cells, and TCRbeta template counts were normalized to that usable DNA to estimate T cell fraction. Repertoire TCRs were annotated as SARS-CoV-2-specific when V gene, CDR3 amino acid sequence and J gene were exactly matched to a known reactive TCR set. The reference SARS-CoV-2 TCR set came from MIRA and was filtered for enrichment in COVID-19-positive ImmuneCODE repertoires, removing public or cross-reactive TCRs. Using the MIRA antigens, annotated TCRs were further analysed by specific ORF or by position within an ORF. Depth was the summed frequency of annotated unique rearrangements, while breadth was defined as annotated unique rearrangements over total unique productive rearrangements. Two-sided Wilcoxon rank-sum tests were applied when comparing TCR breadth between groups. In its TCRdb copy, this immuneACCESS table keeps in-frame sequences only and misses some clones. Where compared with another copy, unresolved V genes explain less than half of these, and the others have no known cause. V, J and clone size were drawn from that table, and D and trimming were deduced from the DNA. The sample table holds hundreds of thousands of clones, of which around 92% were seen once. The ten largest clones capture roughly 1.5% of the sample.

Remarks on this clone: There is no known antigen for this receptor. Within one base of it there is no much larger clone, and no base qualities were kept.

The full study reports these points: The study was not powered to compare responses between vaccine doses or regimens. It was noted by the authors that total T cell responses may have been underestimated by the TCR breadth and depth analyses. Comparable non-spike TCR breadth was observed between vaccine and placebo recipients, consistent with only spike being contained in the vaccine. Ad26.COV2.S recipients had higher spike-specific TCR breadth than placebo recipients (P = 0.0014). Substantial breadth of spike-specific CD8+ and CD4+ T cell responses was reported after vaccination.

The receptor's source is a person aged 18 to 65 who received the Ad26.COV2.S COVID-19 vaccine or a placebo. Sample: peripheral blood, taken in a trial of Ad26.COV2.S vaccine versus placebo. The rearrangement joined TRBV19 to TRBJ1-5; the D region possibly corresponds to TRBD1 (5 bases align). The CDR3 has the sequence CASSPTDYSNQPQHF. The DNA sequence is as follows: TGTGCCAGTAGCCCGACAGACTATAGCAATCAGCCCCAGCATTTT.